The T cell receptor (beta chain) under discussion was sequenced for a study of T cells in women clearing cervical HPV infection. Study as a whole: Women with histologically confirmed HPV16-related CIN3 or worse, 2 with invasive cancer, served as cases. Case blood drawn at lesion detection; control blood after infection cleared.

Concerning this clone itself: The read terminates 3 residues before the CDR3 end, so the remaining end is supplied by the germline J gene.

Per the germline V gene, CDR1 is SNHLY and CDR2 is FYNNEI. The CDR3 is 16 residues long. Trimming took off 4 bases at V and 0 bases at J, with 16 bases between the two ends. The table came from immunoSEQ multiplex PCR; TCRdb's copy has only in-frame clones and leaves some out. The sample table sets out about 40,000 clones. The chain couples TRBV2 to TRBJ2-7, with D possibly being TRBD1 (6 bases). This clonotype was obtained from a woman between 18 and 70 years old with a cervical HPV16 infection that either progressed to CIN3+ or cleared (not recorded which). Material for sequencing was blood buffy coat. CDR3 region: CASSALVQGSSYEQYF. The DNA read from the CDR3 is TGTGCCAGCAGTGCGTTAGTCCAGGGGAGCTCCTACGAG.